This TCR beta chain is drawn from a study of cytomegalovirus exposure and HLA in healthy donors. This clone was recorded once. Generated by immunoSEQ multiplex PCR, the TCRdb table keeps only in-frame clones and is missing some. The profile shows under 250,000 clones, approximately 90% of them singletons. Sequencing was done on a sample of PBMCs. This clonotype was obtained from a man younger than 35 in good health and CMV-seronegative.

In DNA, the CDR3 is TGTGCCAGCAGCTTAAATGGACGGGGGGGCGGGTACGAGCAGTACTTC. Its translation: CASSLNGRGGGYEQYF. This chain joins TRBV7-2 and TRBJ2-7; 8 bases match TRBD2. Losses at the gene ends were 2 bases for V and 4 bases for J; bases not matched to a gene: 10. The CDR3 loop spans 16 amino acids. The germline CDR1 and CDR2 sequences are SGHTA and FQGNSA.